This TCR beta chain was identified in a study of blood T cell repertoires in COVID-19. Study at large: Material from acute and convalescent COVID-19 was sourced from the United States, Italy and Spain. The cDNA or gDNA used as material had been derived from T cells, B-cell-depleted T cells, or PBMCs.

Original processing notes: Counts of nucleated cells, estimated from reference gene primer amplification, were obtained. Profiling relied on immunoSEQ multiplex PCR, and the TCRdb table lists in-frame clones only, not all of them. V, J and clone size are taken as reported in that table, and D and trimming were inferred from the DNA itself. This sample has about 140,000 clones, with over 80% found just once. Trimming took 3 bases from V and 10 from J; bases not matched to a gene: 11. The germline V gene has CDR1 DFQATT and CDR2 SNEGSKA (reference sequence). The CDR3 has 15 residues. This TCR was recovered from a man in his sixties with active or convalescent COVID-19. Source material: peripheral blood. The genes are TRBV20-1 and TRBJ1-6; 8 nucleotides line up with TRBD1. In DNA, the CDR3 is TGCAGTGCTAGTAGGGTACAGGGGGAAAGCTCACCCCTCCACTTT. It encodes CSASRVQGESSPLHF.